The rows below give T cell receptor beta chains drawn from one sample of a study of blood T cell repertoires in COVID-19. Libraries were prepared by immunoSEQ multiplex PCR; TCRdb keeps only in-frame clonotypes and omits some of them. The sample has 300,000 or so clones, 70% to 90% seen once. The sample comprised PBMCs or T cells enriched from blood (not recorded which). Receptors originate from a woman aged 30 to 39 who had recovered from COVID-19. The CDR3 runs from the conserved cysteine through the conserved F or W. A D gene is named only where the DNA matches it firmly. Expanded clones are given a class, and other clones once, few, many or no size at all.

CDR3	DNA	V	J	size	D
CASSFGTGGEKLFF	TGCGCCAGCAGCTTTGGGACAGGGGGAGAAAAACTGTTTTTT	TRBV5-1	TRBJ1-4	NA	TRBD1
CASSRTGPSNTEAFF	TGTGCCAGCAGCCGAACAGGGCCGTCGAACACTGAAGCTTTCTTT	TRBV3-1/TRBV3-2	TRBJ1-1	once	NA
CASSYSIGTTNYGYTF	TGTGCCAGCAGTTACTCGATCGGCACTACTAACTATGGCTACACCTTC	TRBV6-5	TRBJ1-2	NA	NA
CASSFGGTDTQYF	TGTGCCAGCAGCTTCGGGGGGACAGATACGCAGTATTTT	TRBV11-2	TRBJ2-3	NA	TRBD2
CASSQVSGVLSPLHF	TGCGCCAGCAGCCAAGTATCGGGGGTGCTCTCACCCCTCCACTTT	TRBV4-1	TRBJ1-6	NA	NA
CASSELEDTFTEAFF	TGTGCCAGCAGTGAATTAGAGGACACCTTTACTGAAGCTTTCTTT	TRBV25-1	TRBJ1-1	NA	NA
CASSESGWMGFGGF	TGTGCCAGCAGTGAATCCGGGTGGATGGGATTTGGAGGGTTT	TRBV2	TRBJ1-1	NA	NA
CASTPQSTDTQYF	TGTGCCAGCACCCCTCAGAGCACAGATACGCAGTATTTT	TRBV6-2/TRBV6-3	TRBJ2-3	NA	NA
CAWSPFSNQPQHF	TGTGCCTGGAGCCCCTTTAGCAATCAGCCCCAGCATTTT	TRBV30	TRBJ1-5	NA	NA
CSVAWSNEKLFF	TGCAGCGTTGCCTGGAGTAATGAAAAACTGTTTTTT	TRBV29-1	TRBJ1-4	NA	NA
CASFEYSNQPQHF	TGTGCCAGCTTCGAGTATAGCAATCAGCCCCAGCATTTT	TRBV6-5	TRBJ1-5	NA	NA
CASSPRVYGYTF	TGTGCCAGCAGCCCCCGGGTCTATGGCTACACCTTC	TRBV28	TRBJ1-2	NA	NA
CASSFLVPQGVETQYF	TGTGCCAGCAGTTTTTTGGTCCCACAGGGCGTGGAGACCCAGTACTTC	TRBV27	TRBJ2-5	NA	NA
CASSRTTGAVKNTEAFF	TGTGCCAGCAGCCGTACGACAGGGGCGGTTAAGAACACTGAAGCTTTCTTT	TRBV6-2/TRBV6-3	TRBJ1-1	NA	TRBD1
CASSEGPSYNSPLHF	TGTGCCAGCAGTGAGGGCCCCTCCTATAATTCACCCCTCCACTTT	TRBV6-1	TRBJ1-6	NA	NA
CASSLGDRVDHTEAFF	TGCGCCAGCAGCTTGGGGGACAGGGTAGATCACACTGAAGCTTTCTTT	TRBV5-1	TRBJ1-1	NA	TRBD1
CASSLPLSGGYYGYTF	TGTGCCAGCAGCTTACCCCTGTCAGGGGGCTACTATGGCTACACCTTC	TRBV7-2	TRBJ1-2	NA	TRBD1
CASSLVGLAGGTGELFF	TGTGCCAGCAGCTTAGTCGGCCTAGCGGGAGGAACCGGGGAGCTGTTTTTT	TRBV7-2	TRBJ2-2	NA	TRBD2
CASSLWGTDGYTF	TGTGCCAGCAGCCTCTGGGGGACAGATGGCTACACCTTC	TRBV7-2	TRBJ1-2	once	TRBD1
CASRRGGQELMGEQFF	TGTGCCAGCAGGAGGGGGGGACAGGAATTAATGGGTGAGCAGTTCTTC	TRBV27	TRBJ2-1	NA	NA
CASRSGGAEAFF	TGTGCCAGCAGGTCCGGGGGGGCTGAAGCTTTCTTT	TRBV27	TRBJ1-1	NA	NA
CASSLIGGVGNEQFF	TGTGCCAGCAGCTTGATCGGGGGGGTCGGCAATGAGCAGTTCTTC	TRBV5-4	TRBJ2-1	once	TRBD2
CAWSVRENQPQHF	TGTGCCTGGAGTGTACGGGAAAATCAGCCCCAGCATTTT	TRBV30	TRBJ1-5	NA	NA
CASSPVWGDFSYNEQFF	TGTGCCAGCAGTCCCGTCTGGGGAGACTTCTCCTACAATGAGCAGTTCTTC	TRBV27	TRBJ2-1	NA	NA
CASSYRTYQETQYF	TGTGCCAGCAGCTACCGGACTTACCAAGAGACCCAGTACTTC	TRBV7-2	TRBJ2-5	NA	NA
CASSYYDRIQETQYF	TGTGCCAGCAGTTACTACGACAGGATACAAGAGACCCAGTACTTC	TRBV6-5	TRBJ2-5	once	NA
CASTKDRVGGQPQHF	TGTGCCAGTACCAAGGACAGGGTGGGTGGTCAGCCCCAGCATTTT	TRBV19	TRBJ1-5	NA	TRBD1
CASSIELGSNQPQHF	TGTGCCAGTAGTATAGAACTCGGGAGCAATCAGCCCCAGCATTTT	TRBV19	TRBJ1-5	few	NA
CASSHYRTGQRFYGYTF	TGTGCCAGCAGCCATTACCGAACGGGACAGAGATTCTATGGCTACACCTTC	TRBV7-8	TRBJ1-2	few	TRBD1
CSAQVDYEQYF	TGCAGTGCTCAGGTTGACTACGAGCAGTACTTC	TRBV20-1	TRBJ2-7	NA	NA
CASSIRQDTEAFF	TGTGCCAGCAGTATACGACAGGACACTGAAGCTTTCTTT	TRBV12-3/TRBV12-4	TRBJ1-1	NA	NA
CASSSDRSNTGELFF	TGTGCCAGCAGCTCTGACAGATCGAACACCGGGGAGCTGTTTTTT	TRBV11-2	TRBJ2-2	once	NA
CASSAGQGAEHEKLFF	TGTGCCAGCAGCGCGGGACAGGGGGCTGAGCATGAAAAACTGTTTTTT	TRBV5-8	TRBJ1-4	NA	TRBD1
CASSPRGQGAGEQYF	TGTGCCAGCAGCCCCCGCGGGCAGGGGGCGGGCGAGCAGTACTTC	TRBV3-1/TRBV3-2	TRBJ2-7	NA	TRBD1
CASSLPGQSSGNTIYF	TGTGCCAGCAGTTTACCTGGACAGAGCTCTGGAAACACCATATATTTT	TRBV27	TRBJ1-3	NA	NA
CASSLDRERYGYTF	TGTGCCAGCAGTTTGGACAGGGAGCGTTATGGCTACACCTTC	TRBV7-9	TRBJ1-2	NA	TRBD1
CASSIEVGRTEAFF	TGTGCCAGTAGTATAGAAGTCGGGAGAACTGAAGCTTTCTTT	TRBV19	TRBJ1-1	NA	NA
CASSLAGTNAYEQYF	TGCGCCAGCAGCTTGGCCGGGACTAACGCCTACGAGCAGTACTTC	TRBV5-1	TRBJ2-7	NA	TRBD2
CASSWGRTYEQYF	TGTGCCAGCAGCTGGGGCAGGACCTACGAGCAGTACTTC	TRBV11-1	TRBJ2-7	once	NA
CAWSVGGGDETQYF	TGTGCCTGGAGTGTAGGGGGCGGGGATGAGACCCAGTACTTC	TRBV30	TRBJ2-5	NA	NA
CASSLSHQNTEAFF	TGTGCCAGCAGCTTGAGTCATCAGAACACTGAAGCTTTCTTT	TRBV13	TRBJ1-1	NA	NA
CATSGQGPNTGELFF	TGTGCCACCAGCGGACAGGGACCGAACACCGGGGAGCTGTTTTTT	TRBV15	TRBJ2-2	once	TRBD1
CASSPGGGAVMSTEAFF	TGCGCCAGCAGCCCCGGAGGGGGCGCGGTTATGAGCACTGAAGCTTTCTTT	TRBV5-1	TRBJ1-1	NA	TRBD1
CASSYGGAPQPQHF	TGTGCCAGCAGTTACGGTGGGGCCCCACAGCCCCAGCATTTT	TRBV6-5	TRBJ1-5	NA	NA
CASSAGSVNTEAFF	TGTGCCAGCTCGGCGGGGTCCGTGAACACTGAAGCTTTCTTT	TRBV27	TRBJ1-1	NA	NA
CASTASGGPYNEQFF	TGTGCCAGCACGGCTAGCGGGGGGCCTTACAATGAGCAGTTCTTC	TRBV6-5	TRBJ2-1	NA	TRBD2
CASRQGFRQPQHF	TGTGCCAGCAGACAGGGGTTTAGGCAGCCCCAGCATTTT	TRBV12-3/TRBV12-4	TRBJ1-5	few	TRBD1
CASTQQGGGGGYTF	TGTGCCAGCACCCAACAAGGGGGGGGCGGTGGCTACACCTTC	TRBV6-5	TRBJ1-2	NA	NA
CASSQGQMNTEAFF	TGTGCCAGCAGCCAAGGGCAGATGAACACTGAAGCTTTCTTT	TRBV3-1/TRBV3-2	TRBJ1-1	NA	NA